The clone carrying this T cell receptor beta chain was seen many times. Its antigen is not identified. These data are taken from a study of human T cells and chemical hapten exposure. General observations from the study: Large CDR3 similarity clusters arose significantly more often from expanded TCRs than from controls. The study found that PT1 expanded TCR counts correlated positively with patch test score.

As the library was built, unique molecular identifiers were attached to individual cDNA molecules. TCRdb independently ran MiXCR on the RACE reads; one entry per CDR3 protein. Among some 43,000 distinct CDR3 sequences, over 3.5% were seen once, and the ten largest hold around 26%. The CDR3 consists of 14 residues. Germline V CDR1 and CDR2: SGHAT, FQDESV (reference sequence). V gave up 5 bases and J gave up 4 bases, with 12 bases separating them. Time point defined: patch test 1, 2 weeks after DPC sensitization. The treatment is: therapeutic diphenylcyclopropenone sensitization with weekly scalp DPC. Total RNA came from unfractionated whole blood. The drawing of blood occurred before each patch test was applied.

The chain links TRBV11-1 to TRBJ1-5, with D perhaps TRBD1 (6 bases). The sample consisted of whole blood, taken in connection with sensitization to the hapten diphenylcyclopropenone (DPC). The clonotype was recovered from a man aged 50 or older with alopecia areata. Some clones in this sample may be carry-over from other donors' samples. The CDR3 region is CASSDQRGNQPQHF. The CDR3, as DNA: TGTGCCAGCAGCGATCAAAGGGGGAATCAGCCCCAGCATTTT.